The entry below describes one TCR beta chain. No antigen is known for it. Profiled with immunoSEQ multiplex PCR; TCRdb holds only in-frame clones, not every one. The sample carries 35,000 to 45,000 clones, 88% recorded once. The record originates from a study of T cells in localized non-small cell lung cancer. General study results and limits: Uninvolved adjacent lung had more T cell clonality than any other tissue, topping tumor. Adjacent lung had a median roughly 53 of the 100 largest tumor clones.

V lost 0 bases, J lost 1 base, and 6 bases lay in between. The CDR3 is 15 residues long. CDR1 and CDR2 from the germline V gene are MNHEY and SVGAGI. This sequence was found in a female donor aged 60 or older with stage I squamous cell lung carcinoma. The sequenced sample was peripheral blood, obtained before any cancer treatment. This rearrangement joins TRBV6-5 to TRBJ2-2; D uncertain. CDR3 sequence reads: CASSYSTENTGELFF. CDR3 coding DNA: TGTGCCAGCAGTTACTCGACTGAGAACACCGGGGAGCTGTTTTTT.